The present T cell receptor beta chain was sequenced within a study of long-term antiretroviral therapy in people with HIV. Trimming pared 5 bases from V and 7 bases from J, leaving 21 bases between. Germline CDR1 reads PRHDT; CDR2 reads FYEKMQ (reference sequence). CDR3 size: 15 residues. From each donor, at least one pre-ART PBMC sample and at least two post-ART PBMC samples were obtained. Study-wide results and caveats: Missing from the dataset were any data on ART adherence, viral resistance or therapy changes.

At survey level, the immunoSEQ assay was run in its v3.0 version. Measured with immunoSEQ multiplex PCR; TCRdb has only the in-frame clones, and not every one. The sample includes tens of thousands of clones, about 80% of them seen just once. As for this clone: Its antigen is currently unknown.

The specimen was unsorted PBMCs, collected 3.4 years after starting antiretroviral therapy. This clonotype was sampled from a man between 25 and 39 years old with HIV. This chain uses TRBV13 with TRBJ2-7; D might be TRBD1 or TRBD2, each matching 6 bases. CDR3 region: CASSTRGGPHDEQYF. Written as DNA, the CDR3 is TGTGCCAGCAGCACCCGAGGGGGGCCCCATGATGAGCAGTACTTC.